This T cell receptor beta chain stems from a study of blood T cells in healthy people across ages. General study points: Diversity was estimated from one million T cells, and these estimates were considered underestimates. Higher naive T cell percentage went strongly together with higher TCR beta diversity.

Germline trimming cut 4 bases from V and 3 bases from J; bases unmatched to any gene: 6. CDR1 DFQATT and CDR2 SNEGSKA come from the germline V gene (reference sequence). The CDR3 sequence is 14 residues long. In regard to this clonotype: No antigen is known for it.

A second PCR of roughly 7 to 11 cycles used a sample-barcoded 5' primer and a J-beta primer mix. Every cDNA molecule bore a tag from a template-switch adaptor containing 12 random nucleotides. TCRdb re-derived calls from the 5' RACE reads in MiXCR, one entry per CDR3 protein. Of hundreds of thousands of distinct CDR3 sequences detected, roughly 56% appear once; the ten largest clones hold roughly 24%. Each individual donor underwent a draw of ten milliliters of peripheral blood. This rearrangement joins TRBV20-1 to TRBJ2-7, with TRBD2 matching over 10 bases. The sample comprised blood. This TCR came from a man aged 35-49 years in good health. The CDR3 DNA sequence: TGCAGTGCTATAAAAGCGGGAGGGCTCTACGAGCAGTACTTC. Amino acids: CSAIKAGGLYEQYF.